The present entry profiles one T cell receptor (beta chain) with its context. The antigen remains unidentified. These data are taken from a study of CXCR3-negative and CXCR3-positive naive CD8 T cells. Study-wide results and caveats: After cryopreservation, CXCR3 expression dropped partially; most assays used fresh PBMCs.

TRB cDNA was prepared as libraries by UMI-labeled 5' RACE. TCRdb re-called the 5' RACE reads; one entry per CDR3 protein, DNA not given. Its listing shows some 48,000 distinct CDR3 sequences. The sequence was collected from a human donor in good health. Some clones in this sample may be carry-over from other donors' samples. The sample comprised naive CXCR3- CD8+ T cells from blood. Sample subset: CD45RO-CCR7+CD27+CD95- naive CD8+ T cells lacking CXCR3 (TNR3-).

This CDR3 reads CASSHVEAGTGVEQYF. The genes are TRBV4-2 and TRBJ2-7; TCRdb proposes TRBD1, but this gene call is untestable without DNA. CDR3 length: 16 residues. The germline CDR1 and CDR2 sequences are LGHNA and YNFKEQ.